The present TCR beta chain was sequenced within a study of blood T cells in healthy people across ages. Looked up from germline, CDR1 is SGDLS and CDR2 is YYNGEE. The CDR3 runs to 14 residues. V was trimmed by 0 bases and J by 9 bases, leaving 10 bases between them. This clonotype has a count of ten or more. Primed by a sample-barcoded 5' primer and a J-beta primer mix, a second PCR proceeded for about 7 to 11 cycles. TCRdb re-called the 5' RACE reads with MiXCR, one entry per CDR3 protein. The sample records 800,000 to 950,000 distinct CDR3 sequences, about 36% being singletons. The sequence derives from a man aged 18 to 29 in good health. Sequences were obtained from blood. The chain couples TRBV9 to TRBJ1-6; perhaps TRBD1 as D (5 bases). The CDR3 region has the DNA TGTGCCAGCAGCGTAGGGCAGGGTGGTTCACCCCTCCACTTT. The encoded protein is CASSVGQGGSPLHF.